The 16 T cell receptor beta chains reported below all come from one sample, sequenced in a study of cytomegalovirus exposure and HLA in healthy donors. The study ran its PCR with 60 Vbeta and 13 Jbeta primers. Clones were read by immunoSEQ multiplex PCR, and TCRdb kept only the in-frame ones, dropping some. The data show 75,000 to 95,000 clones, roughly 67% seen once. The sample comprised PBMCs. The receptors here all came from a woman aged 45 to 65 in good health and CMV-seropositive.

The chain has TRBV4-2 and TRBJ2-2; 9 bases align to TRBD2. The CDR3 length is 17 residues. Germline loops: CDR1 LGHNA, CDR2 YNFKEQ. Unmatched junction bases numbered 6, after V lost 0 bases and J lost 4 bases. Here the CDR3 reads CASSQEPRGGRTGELFF. The CDR3, as DNA: TGTGCCAGCAGCCAAGAACCGCGGGGGGGCCGCACCGGGGAGCTGTTTTTT.

This clone has only one observation. CDR3 nucleotides: TGTGCCAGCAGTTTATTCTCGGACACATCCACAGATACGCAGTATTTT. Its protein product is CASSLFSDTSTDTQYF. The rearrangement links TRBV28 to TRBJ2-3; D perhaps matches TRBD1 (5 bases). The CDR3 is made up of 16 amino acids. Germline assignment: CDR1 MDHEN and CDR2 SYDVKM. Trimming left V 1 base short and J 2 bases short, with 13 bases between.

This clone showed up just a few times. In the same sample, other DNA sequences code for this CDR3. This rearrangement joins TRBV28 to TRBJ1-6, with D hard to call. The CDR3 runs to 14 residues. In germline, CDR1 is MDHEN, CDR2 SYDVKM. V dropped 1 base and J dropped 5 bases, with 6 bases sitting between them. The CDR3 spells CASSLYRDNSPLHF. The CDR3 DNA follows: TGTGCCAGCAGTTTATACAGAGATAATTCACCCCTCCACTTT.

This clone is a singleton in its sample. This sequence joins TRBV4-2 and TRBJ1-6; no firm D call. Trimming pared 1 base from V and 6 bases from J, leaving 4 bases between. CDR1 is LGHNA, CDR2 YNFKEQ, per germline. This CDR3 contains 13 residues. The CDR3 DNA reads as TGTGCCAGCAGCCAAGGACTTAATTCACCCCTCCACTTT. Amino acid sequence: CASSQGLNSPLHF.

The chain carries TRBV6-5 and TRBJ2-7; 8 bases agree with TRBD1. J was trimmed by 2 bases and V by 4 bases; bases with no gene match: 4. Germline V gene data show CDR1 as MNHEY and CDR2 as SVGAGI. The CDR3 has 14 amino acids. In DNA, the CDR3 is TGTGCCAGCAGTTTCCGGGACAGGACCTACGAGCAGTACTTC. It encodes CASSFRDRTYEQYF.

V gene TRBV7-9 combines with J gene TRBJ2-2, with TRBD1 as a possible D gene (6 bases). Germline CDR1 and CDR2: SEHNR and FQNEAQ (reference sequence). There are 15 residues in the CDR3. Trimming took off 2 bases at V and 4 bases at J, with 11 bases between the two ends. CDR3 amino acids: CASSLTGSSTGELFF. As DNA, the CDR3 is TGTGCCAGCAGCTTAACAGGGTCGAGCACCGGGGAGCTGTTTTTT.

For the CDR3, the DNA is TGTGCCACCTACGGGACAGGGGACCACGAGCAGTACTTC. Protein sequence: CATYGTGDHEQYF. The chain combines TRBV10-3 with TRBJ2-7; 10 bases are a match to TRBD1. Germline lookup yields CDR1 ENHRY and CDR2 SYGVKD. The J segment lost 5 bases and the V segment lost 10 bases, leaving 8 bases of the junction unmatched. This CDR3 comprises 13 residues.

The chain is built from TRBV29-1 and TRBJ1-3; D may be TRBD1 (6 bases). V was cut by 7 bases and J by 2 bases, with 15 bases left in between. CDR1 SQVTM and CDR2 ANQGSEA come from the germline V gene. The CDR3 spans 14 residues. CDR3 in DNA: TGCAGCGCAGGGGTGGGGGCGACTGGAAACACCATATATTTT. The encoded protein is CSAGVGATGNTIYF.

There are a few counts of this clone. CDR3 sequence reads: CASSLLTGETEAFF. CDR3 coding DNA: TGCGCCAGCAGCCTGTTGACAGGGGAAACTGAAGCTTTCTTT. The rearrangement links TRBV4-1 to TRBJ1-1; 8 positions match TRBD1. The germline V gene encodes CDR1 MGHRA and CDR2 YSYEKL. Trimming removed 4 bases from V and 5 bases from J; junction bases left unmatched: 6. This CDR3 comprises 14 residues.

The chain combines TRBV18 with TRBJ1-1; no reliable D call. Trimming took 5 bases from V and 8 from J, leaving 15 bases between them. The CDR3 has 13 amino acids. Germline assignment: CDR1 KGHSH and CDR2 LQKENI. CDR3 loop: CASSTDGREEAFF. Written as DNA, the CDR3 is TGTGCCAGCTCAACGGATGGGCGTGAAGAAGCTTTCTTT. Full variable domain (missing parts from reference TRBV18 and TRBJ1-1): NAGVMQNPRHLVRRRGQEARLRCSPMKGHSHVYWYRQLPEEGLKFMVYLQKENIIDESGMPKERFSAEFPKEGPSILRIQQVVRGDSAAYFCASSTDGREEAFFGQGTRLTVV.

Turning to this clone: Different DNA sequences within this sample yield the same CDR3. The chain joins TRBV7-7 to TRBJ2-1; 12 bases match TRBD2. The germline V gene encodes CDR1 SSHAT and CDR2 FNYEAQ (reference sequence). There are 15 residues in the CDR3. V shed 6 bases and J 8 bases; nucleotides not matched to a gene: 8. CDR3 DNA sequence: TGTGCCAGCAGTCAGACTAGCGGGGGTGTTCATGAGCAGTTCTTC. Residues: CASSQTSGGVHEQFF.

This chain joins TRBV7-2 and TRBJ2-7; 11 bases map to TRBD1. The germline V gene encodes CDR1 SGHTA and CDR2 FQGNSA. The CDR3 runs 15 residues. V was clipped by 1 base and J by 4 bases; unmatched bases: 3. CDR3 protein: CASSLGTGGMYEQYF. DNA for the CDR3: TGTGCCAGCAGCTTAGGGACAGGGGGCATGTACGAGCAGTACTTC.

This clone was detected only a few times. V is TRBV7-9 and J is TRBJ2-3, with 8 bases that match TRBD2. Germline values: CDR1 SEHNR, CDR2 FQNEAQ (reference sequence). The CDR3 spans 13 residues. V shed 5 bases, J shed 11 bases, and the junction held 9 bases outside the gene matches. The CDR3 sequence is CASSALVAGGQYF. The CDR3 nucleotides read TGTGCCAGCAGCGCACTTGTGGCGGGGGGGCAGTATTTT. Filled out from reference TRBV7-9 and TRBJ2-3, the complete variable domain reads DTGVSQNPRHKITKRGQNVTFRCDPISEHNRLYWYRQTLGQGPEFLTYFQNEAQLEKSRLLSDRFSAERPKGSFSTLEIQRTEQGDSAMYLCASSALVAGGQYFGPGTRLTVL.

V gene TRBV2 combines with J gene TRBJ1-4; D may be TRBD1 (6 bases). Per the germline V gene, CDR1 is SNHLY and CDR2 is FYNNEI. The CDR3 has 15 residues. Trimming cost V 7 bases and J 8 bases, with 20 bases left between them. The chain's CDR3 is CASKAGEGVGEKLFF. CDR3 nucleotide sequence: TGTGCCAGCAAGGCAGGGGAAGGAGTTGGCGAAAAACTGTTTTTT.

V and J are TRBV5-1 and TRBJ2-3, with TRBD2 matching over 8 bases. The trim removed 2 bases at V and 7 bases at J, leaving 9 bases unmatched. Germline lookup yields CDR1 SGHRS and CDR2 YFSETQ. This CDR3 is 15 amino acids long. Written as DNA, the CDR3 is TGCGCCAGCAGCTTCGAAACTAGCGGACGGAATACGCAGTATTTT. Protein sequence: CASSFETSGRNTQYF.

This chain uses TRBV7-6 with TRBJ1-5, with a possible D match to TRBD1 (5 bases). This CDR3 spans 13 amino acids. The germline V gene has CDR1 SGHVS and CDR2 FNYEAQ. V shed 1 base and J shed 6 bases, with 7 bases lying between them. CDR3 bases: TGTGCCAGCAGCTTAGACCAGGGTCAGCCCCAGCATTTT. This gives the protein CASSLDQGQPQHF.